Below are 8 T cell receptor beta chains sequenced from a single sample in a study of blood T cell repertoires in COVID-19. Sequencing was performed with immunoSEQ multiplex PCR; in TCRdb, only in-frame clones are kept and a portion is missing. Of 55,000 to 70,000 clones listed, 81% were seen once; the top ten hold 15% to 18%. The specimen sequenced was peripheral blood. These TCRs come from an elderly man with acute or convalescent COVID-19.

The rearrangement joins TRBV7-2 to TRBJ2-2; TRBD2 might be the D (6 bases). Germline CDR1 reads SGHTA; CDR2 reads FQGNSA. The CDR3 is 15 residues long. V lost 7 bases and J 5 bases, leaving 17 bases between the germline ends. CDR3: CASTGGARWTGELFF. Here the CDR3 DNA reads TGTGCCAGCACCGGCGGGGCGCGTTGGACCGGGGAGCTGTTTTTT.

V and J are TRBV5-6 and TRBJ1-3, with D tentatively TRBD1 (6 bases). Trimming took 5 bases from V and 7 from J, leaving 16 bases between them. Germline-derived CDR1 and CDR2 are SGHDT and YYEEEE. The CDR3 spans 14 residues. The CDR3 DNA follows: TGTGCCAGCAGTCATTTTGACAGGTTTAACACCATATATTTT. It yields the protein CASSHFDRFNTIYF.

The chain links TRBV7-2 to TRBJ2-5; 8 nucleotides match TRBD2. Germline CDR1 reads SGHTA; CDR2 reads FQGNSA. V was pared by 1 base and J by 9 bases, with 19 bases of the junction left unmatched. The CDR3 runs to 18 residues. The CDR3 nucleotides read TGTGCCAGCAGCTTAGTCGGTAGCGGGGCACTCCAACATTCGCCCCAGTACTTC. As protein: CASSLVGSGALQHSPQYF.

The V call is TRBV30, the J call TRBJ1-3; no firm D call. Between the trimmed V and J ends, which lost 2 bases and 8 bases, there was a span of 16 bases. Germline assignment: CDR1 GTSNPN and CDR2 SVGIG (reference sequence). The CDR3 length is 14 residues. DNA of the CDR3: TGTGCCTGGAGTTTAGGCCGAGGGTTGGACACCATATATTTT. Its protein is CAWSLGRGLDTIYF.

The rearrangement joins TRBV7-9 to TRBJ2-3; 7 bases are shared with TRBD1. V shed 5 bases, J shed 1 base, and the junction held 3 bases outside the gene matches. The germline gives CDR1 SEHNR, CDR2 FQNEAQ (reference sequence). The CDR3 spans 14 residues. The CDR3 protein is CASSTTGGTDTQYF. The CDR3 DNA reads TGTGCCAGCAGCACTACAGGGGGCACAGATACGCAGTATTTT.

The gene calls are TRBV7-3 and TRBJ2-2, with D possibly matching TRBD1 (6 bases). Germline V gene sequence: CDR1 SGHTA, CDR2 FQGTGA. V was shortened by 5 bases and J by 5 bases, with 18 bases between the two germline ends. There are 16 residues in the CDR3. CDR3 loop: CASSPNAAGTTGELFF. DNA of the CDR3: TGTGCCAGCAGCCCTAACGCGGCAGGGACAACCGGGGAGCTGTTTTTT.

This clone has just one count. The chain has TRBV2 and TRBJ1-6; TRBD1 aligns across 7 bases. The germline CDR1 and CDR2 sequences are SNHLY and FYNNEI. V lost 6 bases to trimming and J lost 7 bases; unmatched junction nucleotides: 9. This CDR3 has 15 residues. Here the CDR3 reads CASRGQPIENSPLHF. The CDR3 DNA sequence: TGTGCCAGCAGGGGACAGCCGATAGAGAATTCACCCCTCCACTTT.

V usage is TRBV18 and J usage is TRBJ2-2; D is unclear. Germline lookup yields CDR1 KGHSH and CDR2 LQKENI. With 5 bases removed from V and 6 bases from J, the gap between germline ends came to 13 bases. CDR3 length: 14 residues. The chain's CDR3 is CASSGLDRSGELFF. The CDR3 DNA is TGTGCCAGCTCAGGCCTAGATCGTTCCGGGGAGCTGTTTTTT.